The 20 T cell receptor beta chains below all came from one sample that was sequenced in a study of blood T cells in healthy people across ages. The authors ran a second PCR of about 7 to 11 cycles using a sample-barcoded 5' primer and a J-beta primer mix. Each CDR3 protein gets one entry after TCRdb re-called the 5' RACE reads with MiXCR. The sample carries some 900,000 distinct CDR3 sequences, around 26% recorded once. Sequencing was performed on blood. These receptors all stem from an elderly woman in good health.

This chain uses TRBV21-1 with TRBJ2-7. TRBV21-1 is a documented pseudogene. The CDR3 runs to 13 residues. The CDR3 here is CASSVGRVYEQYF. In DNA form, the CDR3 reads TGTGCCAGCAGCGTAGGCAGAGTCTACGAGCAGTACTTC.

This clonotype came up a few times. V and J are TRBV20-1 and TRBJ1-2; D gene ambiguous. The CDR3 is made up of 11 amino acids. The germline CDR1 and CDR2 sequences are DFQATT and SNEGSKA (reference sequence). Trimming shortened V by 5 bases and J by 2 bases, and 6 bases separated the two germline ends. CDR3 protein: CSAAPNYGYTF. Here the CDR3 DNA reads TGCAGTGCTGCCCCGAACTATGGCTACACCTTC.

The V gene is TRBV6-2 or TRBV6-3, the J gene TRBJ1-2; 7 nucleotides agree with TRBD1. Germline values: CDR1 MNHEY, CDR2 SVGEGT. V was clipped by 8 bases and J by 4 bases; unmatched bases: 16. The CDR3 is made up of 16 amino acids. As DNA, the CDR3 is TGTGCCAGCGGTCCCTCTAGATTCACAGGGGCCTATGGCTACACCTTC. It encodes CASGPSRFTGAYGYTF.

This clonotype has only a few counts. This may be a read error: a much more frequent sequence differs by one nucleotide. This sequence joins TRBV20-1 and TRBJ1-2; D perhaps matches TRBD1 (5 bases). CDR3 length: 15 residues. Germline CDR1 reads DFQATT; CDR2 reads SNEGSKA (reference sequence). The CDR3 nucleotides are TGCAGTGCTAGAGCGGGGAAGGGCGGACACAGCGGCTCCACCTTC. As protein: CSARAGKGGHSGSTF.

The chain recombines TRBV19 with TRBJ1-2; 9 bases are a match to TRBD1. Germline CDR1 reads LNHDA; CDR2 reads SQIVND (reference sequence). The CDR3 runs to 13 residues. The J segment lost 9 bases and the V segment lost 6 bases, leaving 8 bases of the junction unmatched. CDR3 coding DNA: TGTGCCAGTAGGAATCCGGGACAGGGCAGCTACACCTTC. This translates into CASRNPGQGSYTF.

The table lists this clonotype with many counts. This rearrangement joins TRBV3-1 to TRBJ2-3, with a weak D call TRBD1 (6 bases). Germline-derived CDR1 and CDR2 are LGHDT and YNNKEL (reference sequence). The CDR3 contains 16 residues. V dropped 4 bases and J dropped 4 bases, with 18 bases sitting between them. The CDR3, as DNA: TGTGCCAGCAGCCCCCGGTCGGGACATTCGGCAGATACGCAGTATTTT. Its protein product is CASSPRSGHSADTQYF.

The chain joins TRBV20-1 to TRBJ1-1; D is possibly TRBD1 (5 bases). CDR1 is DFQATT, CDR2 SNEGSKA, per germline (reference sequence). The CDR3 runs 13 residues. V lost 6 bases and J 3 bases, leaving 14 bases between the germline ends. The chain's CDR3 is CSASSGKDTEAFF. In DNA, the CDR3 is TGCAGTGCCTCCTCAGGGAAGGACACTGAAGCTTTCTTT.

This clonotype was picked up one time. Germline is not matched at one junction end, which may reflect a read error. The chain joins TRBV12-3 or TRBV12-4 to TRBJ1-2, with D unresolved. This CDR3 is 13 amino acids long. The CDR3 sequence: CASSLLGYDGYTF. CDR3 nucleotide sequence: TGCGCCAGCAGTTTACTAGGGTATGATGGCTACACCTTC.

This clonotype was picked up many times. This chain connects TRBV20-1 to TRBJ2-7, with no clear D. Germline CDR1 and CDR2: DFQATT and SNEGSKA (reference sequence). V dropped 4 bases and J dropped 0 bases, with 13 bases sitting between them. There are 14 residues in the CDR3. The CDR3: CSAIATDSSYEQYF. CDR3 coding DNA: TGCAGTGCTATTGCGACGGATAGCTCCTACGAGCAGTACTTC.

The chain links TRBV12-3 or TRBV12-4 to TRBJ1-1; D might be TRBD1 (6 bases). The CDR3 runs to 14 residues. The ends were cut back, 6 bases at V and 5 bases at J, with 16 bases in the middle. The CDR3 DNA follows: TGTGCCAGCAGCCATACAGGGTTAGTGACTGAAGCTTTCTTT. Its protein product is CASSHTGLVTEAFF.

This clonotype was counted many times. V is TRBV6-5 and J is TRBJ2-5, with 8 bases matching TRBD2. The J segment lost 5 bases and the V segment lost 7 bases, leaving 12 bases of the junction unmatched. The CDR3 covers 15 residues. Per germline, CDR1 MNHEY and CDR2 SVGAGI. This chain's CDR3 is CASTSRGGARETQYF. The CDR3 coding sequence is TGTGCCAGCACATCTCGGGGGGGGGCGCGGGAGACCCAGTACTTC.

V is TRBV25-1 and J is TRBJ1-3; D might be TRBD1 (5 bases). The CDR3 has 12 residues. The V end was cut by 6 bases, the J end by 8 bases, with 11 bases between. In germline, CDR1 is MGHDK, CDR2 SYGVNS. CDR3: CASSRGGDTIYF. Written as DNA, the CDR3 is TGTGCCAGCAGCCGCGGGGGAGACACCATATATTTT.

This clonotype was detected only a few times. Its ends do not fully match the called genes, so a read error is possible. This rearrangement joins TRBV12-3 or TRBV12-4 to TRBJ2-3; tentatively, D is TRBD2 (6 bases). There are 15 residues in the CDR3. CDR3 DNA sequence: TGTGCCAGCAGTCCTCGACGGGGGAACACAGATGCGCAGTATTTT. Protein product: CASSPRRGNTDAQYF.

This clonotype was seen more than once but under ten times. The chain is built from TRBV18 and TRBJ2-1; possibly TRBD2 for D (5 bases). V lost 4 bases and J 0 bases, leaving 10 bases between the germline ends. CDR3 length: 15 amino acids. Germline V gene data show CDR1 as KGHSH and CDR2 as LQKENI. The CDR3: CASSRSGDSYNEQFF. DNA for the CDR3: TGTGCCAGCTCACGGTCCGGGGACTCCTACAATGAGCAGTTCTTC.

This chain uses TRBV5-1 with TRBJ2-2; D remains unclear. Trimming left V 7 bases short and J 6 bases short, with 16 bases between. The CDR3 length is 14 residues. The germline gives CDR1 SGHRS, CDR2 YFSETQ. The CDR3 DNA is TGCGCCAGCGTCGGCTTATTAGACGCCGGGGAGCTGTTTTTT. It specifies CASVGLLDAGELFF.

The chain joins TRBV6-1 to TRBJ1-5; D is uncertain. Germline CDR1 and CDR2: MNHNS and SASEGT. The V gene lost 7 bases and the J gene lost 0 bases, with 16 bases spanning the gap. The CDR3 length is 16 residues. The CDR3 here is CASIGTAVYSNQPQHF. The CDR3 DNA sequence: TGTGCCAGCATCGGTACGGCTGTCTATAGCAATCAGCCCCAGCATTTT.

This clonotype was picked up one time. This may stem from a read error, because a much larger clone lies one nucleotide away. The chain combines TRBV5-1 with TRBJ1-4; no definite D call. The CDR3 covers 15 residues. Germline CDR1 is SGHRS and CDR2 is YFSETQ. The CDR3 spells CASSLAGGDGEKRFF. For the CDR3, the DNA is TGCGCCAGCAGCTTGGCCGGCGGGGATGGTGAAAAACGGTTTTTT.

The chain links TRBV11-2 to TRBJ1-5; D gene uncertain. Looked up from germline, CDR1 is SGHAT and CDR2 is FQNNGV. The CDR3 is 14 residues long. Trimming cost V 1 base and J 7 bases, with 11 bases left between them. Here the CDR3 DNA reads TGTGCCAGCAGCTTAGGAGGGATGCGACAGCCCCAGCATTTT. This encodes CASSLGGMRQPQHF.

The chain has TRBV15 and TRBJ1-4; D may be TRBD1 (6 bases). Germline V lookup: CDR1 LNHNV, CDR2 YYDKDF (reference sequence). The CDR3 has 15 amino acids. Trimming stripped 8 bases from V and 5 bases from J, with 18 bases between. For the CDR3, the DNA is TGTGCCACCGGGGGGGGCCAAGGATTGAATGAAAAACTGTTTTTT. This encodes CATGGGQGLNEKLFF.

In this sample, this clonotype turned up many times. The chain uses TRBV15 and TRBJ1-1, with 8 bases fitting TRBD1. There are 14 residues in the CDR3. Germline CDR1 reads LNHNV; CDR2 reads YYDKDF (reference sequence). Trimming removed 5 bases from V and 3 bases from J; junction bases left unmatched: 5. The CDR3 reads CATSVTGGDTEAFF. The CDR3 DNA sequence: TGTGCCACCAGCGTTACAGGGGGGGACACTGAAGCTTTCTTT.